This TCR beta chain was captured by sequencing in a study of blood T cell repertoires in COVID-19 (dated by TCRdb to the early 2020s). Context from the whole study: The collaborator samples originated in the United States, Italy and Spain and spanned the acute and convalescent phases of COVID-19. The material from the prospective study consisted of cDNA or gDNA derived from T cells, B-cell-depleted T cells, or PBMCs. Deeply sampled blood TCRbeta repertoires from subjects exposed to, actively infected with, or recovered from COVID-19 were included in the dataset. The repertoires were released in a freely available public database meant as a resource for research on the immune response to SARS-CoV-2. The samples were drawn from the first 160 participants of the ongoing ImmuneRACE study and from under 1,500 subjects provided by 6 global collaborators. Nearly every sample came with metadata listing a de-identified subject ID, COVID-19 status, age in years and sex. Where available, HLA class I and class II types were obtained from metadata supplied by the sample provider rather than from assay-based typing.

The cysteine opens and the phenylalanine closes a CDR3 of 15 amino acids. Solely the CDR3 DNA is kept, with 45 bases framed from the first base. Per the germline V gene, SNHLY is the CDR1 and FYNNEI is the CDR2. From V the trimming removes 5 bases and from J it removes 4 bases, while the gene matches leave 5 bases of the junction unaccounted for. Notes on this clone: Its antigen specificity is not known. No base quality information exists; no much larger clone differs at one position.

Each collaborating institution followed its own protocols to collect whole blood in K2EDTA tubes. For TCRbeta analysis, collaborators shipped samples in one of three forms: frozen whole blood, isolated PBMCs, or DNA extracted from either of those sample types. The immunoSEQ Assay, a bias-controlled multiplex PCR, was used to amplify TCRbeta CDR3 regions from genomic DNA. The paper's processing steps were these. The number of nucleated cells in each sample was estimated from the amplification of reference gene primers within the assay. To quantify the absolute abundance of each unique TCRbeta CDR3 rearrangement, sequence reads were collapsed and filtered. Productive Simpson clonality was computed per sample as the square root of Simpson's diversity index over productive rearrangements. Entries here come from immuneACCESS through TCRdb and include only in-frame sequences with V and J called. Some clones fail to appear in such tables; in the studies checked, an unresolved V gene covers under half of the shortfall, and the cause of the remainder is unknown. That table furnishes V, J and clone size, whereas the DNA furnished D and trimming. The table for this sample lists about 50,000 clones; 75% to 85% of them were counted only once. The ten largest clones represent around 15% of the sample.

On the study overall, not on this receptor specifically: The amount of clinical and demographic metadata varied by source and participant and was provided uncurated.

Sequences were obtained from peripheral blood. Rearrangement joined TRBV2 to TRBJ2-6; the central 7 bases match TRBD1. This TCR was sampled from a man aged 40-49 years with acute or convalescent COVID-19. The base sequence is TGTGCCAGCAGTCGAGGGGGCCACGGGGCCAACGTCCTGACTTTC. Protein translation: CASSRGGHGANVLTF.